This T cell receptor (beta chain) is from a study of PD-1 blockade in mismatch repair-deficient tumors. Study-level background: Enrolled about 2012-2016, patients had progressing, pretreated mismatch repair-deficient cancers of about a dozen types. Overall study findings and caveats: Rapid post-treatment expansion, then contraction, generally preceding radiologic response, marked tumor-resident clones.

Mismatch repair deficiency was confirmed in all patients, by PCR or immunohistochemistry. TCR sequencing covered a few patients who responded to pembrolizumab. A remark on this clone: Its target is not known.

Method: immunoSEQ multiplex PCR; TCRdb's copy keeps in-frame clones and lacks some. The sample lists 100,000 to 150,000 clones, 86% occurring once. Germline loops: CDR1 MNHEY, CDR2 SVGAGI. V dropped 3 bases and J dropped 7; count of bases not matched to a gene: 6. The CDR3 runs 13 residues. The sequences come from peripheral blood, collected 44 weeks after starting pembrolizumab. This chain connects TRBV6-5 to TRBJ2-7; TRBD2 agrees at 7 bases. The receptor was derived from an adult with mismatch repair-deficient cancer. The CDR3 bases are TGTGCCAGCAGTTATGGGGGGGTGACGGAGCAGTACTTC. Its protein is CASSYGGVTEQYF.